This T cell receptor (beta chain) was recorded in a study of blood T cells in healthy people across ages. Using a J-beta primer mix together with a sample-barcoded 5' primer, a second PCR was run for roughly 7 to 12 cycles. TCRdb independently ran MiXCR on the 5' RACE reads; one entry per CDR3 protein. The sample records 270,000 or so distinct CDR3 sequences, roughly 27% being singletons. A few counts support this clonotype. Per germline, CDR1 MNHEY and CDR2 SVGAGI. The CDR3 consists of 13 residues. Trimming stripped 5 bases from V and 8 bases from J, with 15 bases between. This TCR derives from a woman in her seventies in good health. Material for sequencing was blood. This rearrangement joins TRBV6-5 to TRBJ1-2, with a weak D call TRBD1 (6 bases). CDR3 nucleotide sequence: TGTGCCAGCAGTACAGGGCCGGCTGGGGGCTACACCTTC. This gives the protein CASSTGPAGGYTF.